The present T cell receptor beta chain was sequenced within a study of OX40 agonist ivuxolimab in advanced cancers. Study background: Prior therapy, whether anti-PD-1, anti-PD-L1 or anti-CTLA-4, was allowed, and less than 45% had some. Study outcomes and limitations: Antigen targets of the expanded peripheral T cells went undetermined. Low clonal expansion, among the lowest seen, marked partial responders at 0.1-3.0 mg/kg.

This CDR3 spans 15 amino acids. V was clipped by 5 bases and J by 0 bases, with 10 bases between them. Germline-derived CDR1 and CDR2 are SEHNR and FQNEAQ (reference sequence). Patients were ineligible given autoimmune disease history or systemic immunosuppression. Profiling relied on immunoSEQ multiplex PCR, and the TCRdb table lists in-frame clones only, not all of them. The table has tens of thousands of clones, around 89% seen once; the top ten hold 0.3% to 0.45%. This clone showed up just a few times. Its antigen is still unknown. The chain carries TRBV7-9 and TRBJ2-2, with a possible D match to TRBD2 (6 bases). The sample here was CD4+ or CD8+ T cells sorted from blood, taken in a trial of the OX40 agonist ivuxolimab. This receptor was obtained from an adult with an advanced solid tumor such as melanoma, head and neck, liver or kidney cancer. The CDR3 is CASSTQRANTGELFF. Here the CDR3 DNA reads TGTGCCAGCAGCACTCAGCGGGCGAACACCGGGGAGCTGTTTTTT.